Each of the 6 T cell receptor beta chains below was sequenced from the same sample in a study of tumor-infiltrating lymphocytes in oesophageal squamous cell carcinoma. In TCRdb, the PCR reads were re-called with MiXCR into one record per CDR3 protein. The sample yields 9,000 to 13,000 distinct CDR3 sequences, around half seen once. Sequencing was performed on esophageal tumor tissue. Every receptor here comes from a male donor with esophageal squamous cell carcinoma.

This clonotype was observed a handful of times. This chain joins TRBV7-2 and TRBJ2-5; the D is unclear. The CDR3 runs 15 residues. Per the germline V gene, CDR1 is SGHTA and CDR2 is FQGNSA. Between the trimmed V and J ends, which lost 1 base and 5 bases, there was a span of 14 bases. The CDR3 loop is CASSLDYTYSETQYF. The CDR3 DNA reads as TGTGCCAGCAGCTTAGACTATACGTATTCCGAGACCCAGTACTTC.

This clonotype has just a few counts. This chain connects TRBV5-6 to TRBJ2-3; perhaps TRBD2 as D (5 bases). The CDR3 spans 16 residues. Between the trimmed V and J ends, which lost 1 base and 1 base, there was a span of 13 bases. In germline, CDR1 is SGHDT, CDR2 YYEEEE. CDR3: CASSLSVGSGTDTQYF. The CDR3 nucleotides are TGTGCCAGCAGCTTGTCCGTTGGTAGCGGCACAGATACGCAGTATTTT.

As regards this clonotype: Germline is not matched at one junction end, which may reflect a read error. CDR3 coding DNA: TGTGCCAGCAGCTTGGAATCTTCCCGGGTTGGGGTCCAAGAGACCCAGTACTTC. Its protein product is CASSLESSRVGVQETQYF. The J gene is TRBJ2-3, the V gene TRBV5-3; D unclear. The J call may be incorrect, as the DNA end agrees better with TRBJ2-5. TRBV5-3 is noted as an ORF with a role that remains uncertain. There are 18 residues in the CDR3.

This chain joins TRBV7-2 and TRBJ2-4; the D is unclear. The J call may be wrong; the DNA end is better matched by TRBJ2-7. Germline loops: CDR1 SGHTA, CDR2 FQGNSA. This CDR3 comprises 12 residues. The CDR3 sequence: CASSVYNYEQYF. CDR3 DNA: TGTGCCAGCAGCGTATACAACTACGAGCAGTACTTC.

The table lists this clonotype with a few counts. This chain joins TRBV7-6 and TRBJ2-5; perhaps D is TRBD1 or TRBD2 (6 bases each). Germline loops: CDR1 SGHVS, CDR2 FNYEAQ. This CDR3 comprises 14 residues. Trimming shortened V by 5 bases and J by 4 bases, and 14 bases separated the two germline ends. The CDR3 coding sequence is TGTGCCAGCAGCCTAGGAGGGGGAGGAGAGACCCAGTACTTC. This translates into CASSLGGGGETQYF.

This sequence joins TRBV7-2 and TRBJ2-3, with a tentative D call TRBD1 (5 bases). The assigned J gene may be wrong: the sequence end matches TRBJ2-7 better. Looked up from germline, CDR1 is SGHTA and CDR2 is FQGNSA. The CDR3 extends over 13 amino acids. The CDR3 nucleotides read TGTGCCAGCAGCTTACAACAGGTGAAGGAGCAGTACTTC. This encodes CASSLQQVKEQYF.